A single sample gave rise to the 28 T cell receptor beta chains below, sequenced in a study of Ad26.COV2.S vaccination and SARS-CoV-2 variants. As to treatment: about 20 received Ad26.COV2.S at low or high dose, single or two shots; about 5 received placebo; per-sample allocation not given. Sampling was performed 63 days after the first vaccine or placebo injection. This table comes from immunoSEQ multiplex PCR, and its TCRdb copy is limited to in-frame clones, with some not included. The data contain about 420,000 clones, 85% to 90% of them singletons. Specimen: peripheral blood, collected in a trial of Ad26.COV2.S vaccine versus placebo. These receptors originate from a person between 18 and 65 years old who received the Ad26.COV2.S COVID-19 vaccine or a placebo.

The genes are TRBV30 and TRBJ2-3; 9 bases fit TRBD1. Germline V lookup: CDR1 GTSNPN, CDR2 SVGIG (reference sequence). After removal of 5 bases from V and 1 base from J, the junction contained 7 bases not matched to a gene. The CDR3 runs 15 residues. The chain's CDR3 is CAWGQDRGGTDTQYF. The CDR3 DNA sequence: TGTGCCTGGGGCCAGGACAGGGGAGGCACAGATACGCAGTATTTT.

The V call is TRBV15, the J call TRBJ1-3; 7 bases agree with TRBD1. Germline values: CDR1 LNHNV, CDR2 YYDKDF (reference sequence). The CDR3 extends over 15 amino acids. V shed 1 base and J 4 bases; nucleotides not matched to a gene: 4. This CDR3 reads CATSRARGRGNTIYF. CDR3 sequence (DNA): TGTGCCACCAGCAGAGCCAGGGGGAGAGGAAACACCATATATTTT.

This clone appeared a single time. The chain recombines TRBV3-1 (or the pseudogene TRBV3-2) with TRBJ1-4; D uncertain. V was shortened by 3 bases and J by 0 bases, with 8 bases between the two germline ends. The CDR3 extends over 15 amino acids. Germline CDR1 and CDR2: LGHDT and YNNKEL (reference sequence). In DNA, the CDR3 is TGTGCCAGCAGCCAGATGGGGACAACTAATGAAAAACTGTTTTTT. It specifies CASSQMGTTNEKLFF.

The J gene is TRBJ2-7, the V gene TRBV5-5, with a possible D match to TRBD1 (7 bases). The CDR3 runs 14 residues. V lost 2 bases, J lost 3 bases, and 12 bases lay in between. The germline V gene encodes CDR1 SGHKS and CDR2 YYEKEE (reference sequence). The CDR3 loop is CASSFIRGDYEQYF. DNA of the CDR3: TGTGCCAGCAGCTTTATCAGGGGGGACTACGAGCAGTACTTC. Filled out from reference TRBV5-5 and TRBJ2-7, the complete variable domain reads DAGVTQSPTHLIKTRGQQVTLRCSPISGHKSVSWYQQVLGQGPQFIFQYYEKEERGRGNFPDRFSARQFPNYSSELNVNALLLGDSALYLCASSFIRGDYEQYFGPGTRLTVT.

The CDR3 loop reads CASSRLGQGDETQYF. Here the CDR3 DNA reads TGTGCCAGTAGTCGACTGGGACAGGGAGATGAGACCCAGTACTTC. The chain has TRBV19 and TRBJ2-5, with 9 bases fitting TRBD1. Germline assignment: CDR1 LNHDA and CDR2 SQIVND (reference sequence). V was clipped by 5 bases and J by 5 bases; unmatched bases: 9. CDR3 size: 15 residues.

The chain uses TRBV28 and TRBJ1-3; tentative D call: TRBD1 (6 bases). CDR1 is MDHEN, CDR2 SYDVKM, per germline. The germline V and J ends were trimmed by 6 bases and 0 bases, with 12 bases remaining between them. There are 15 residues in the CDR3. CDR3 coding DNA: TGTGCCAGCAGCCTTGGACAGAGCTCTGGAAACACCATATATTTT. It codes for CASSLGQSSGNTIYF. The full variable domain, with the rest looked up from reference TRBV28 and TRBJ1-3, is DVKVTQSSRYLVKRTGEKVFLECVQDMDHENMFWYRQDPGLGLRLIYFSYDVKMKEKGDIPEGYSVSREKKERFSLILESASTNQTSMYLCASSLGQSSGNTIYFGEGSWLTVV.

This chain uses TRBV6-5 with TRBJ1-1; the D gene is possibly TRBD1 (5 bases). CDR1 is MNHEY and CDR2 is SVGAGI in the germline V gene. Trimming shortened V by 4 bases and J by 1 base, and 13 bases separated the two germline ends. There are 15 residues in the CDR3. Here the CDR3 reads CASSSGGGWNTEAFF. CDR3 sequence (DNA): TGTGCCAGCAGTTCGGGGGGTGGGTGGAACACTGAAGCTTTCTTT.

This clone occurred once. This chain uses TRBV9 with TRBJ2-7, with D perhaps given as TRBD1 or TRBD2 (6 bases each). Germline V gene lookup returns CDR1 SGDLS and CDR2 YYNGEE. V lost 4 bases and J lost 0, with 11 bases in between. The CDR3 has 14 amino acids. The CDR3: CASSSGASSYEQYF. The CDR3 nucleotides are TGTGCCAGCAGCTCGGGGGCAAGCTCCTACGAGCAGTACTTC.

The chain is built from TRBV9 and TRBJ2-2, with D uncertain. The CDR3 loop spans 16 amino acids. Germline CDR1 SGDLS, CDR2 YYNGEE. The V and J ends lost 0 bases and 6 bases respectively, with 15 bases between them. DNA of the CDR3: TGTGCCAGCAGCGTAGCTACTCTCCTGTATTCCGGGGAGCTGTTTTTT. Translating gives CASSVATLLYSGELFF.

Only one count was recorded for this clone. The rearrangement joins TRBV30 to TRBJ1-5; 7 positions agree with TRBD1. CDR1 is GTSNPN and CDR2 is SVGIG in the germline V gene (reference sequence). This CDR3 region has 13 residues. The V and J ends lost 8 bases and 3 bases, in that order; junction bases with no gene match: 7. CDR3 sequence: CAATGEPNQPQHF. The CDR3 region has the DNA TGTGCCGCTACAGGGGAACCCAATCAGCCCCAGCATTTT.

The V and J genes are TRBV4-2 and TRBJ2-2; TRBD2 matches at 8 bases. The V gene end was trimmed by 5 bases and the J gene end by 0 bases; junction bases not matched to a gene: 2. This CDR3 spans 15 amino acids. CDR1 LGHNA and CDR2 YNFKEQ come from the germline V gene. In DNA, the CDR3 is TGTGCCAGCAGCTCAGCGGGAGCGAACACCGGGGAGCTGTTTTTT. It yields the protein CASSSAGANTGELFF.

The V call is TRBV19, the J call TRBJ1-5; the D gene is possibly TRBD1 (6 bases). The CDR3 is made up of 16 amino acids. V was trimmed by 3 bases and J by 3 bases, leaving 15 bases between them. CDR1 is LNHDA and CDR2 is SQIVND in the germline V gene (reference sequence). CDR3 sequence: CASSIGDTGLNQPQHF. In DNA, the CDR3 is TGTGCCAGTAGTATCGGTGATACAGGGCTCAATCAGCCCCAGCATTTT.

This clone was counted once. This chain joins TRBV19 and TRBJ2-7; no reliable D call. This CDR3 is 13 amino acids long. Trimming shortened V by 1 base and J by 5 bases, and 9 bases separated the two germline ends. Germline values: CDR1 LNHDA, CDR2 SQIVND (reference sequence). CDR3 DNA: TGTGCCAGTAGTATAGTGGAAGGCGACGAGCAGTACTTC. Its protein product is CASSIVEGDEQYF. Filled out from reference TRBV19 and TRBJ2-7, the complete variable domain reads DGGITQSPKYLFRKEGQNVTLSCEQNLNHDAMYWYRQDPGQGLRLIYYSQIVNDFQKGDIAEGYSVSREKKESFPLTVTSAQKNPTAFYLCASSIVEGDEQYFGPGTRLTVT.

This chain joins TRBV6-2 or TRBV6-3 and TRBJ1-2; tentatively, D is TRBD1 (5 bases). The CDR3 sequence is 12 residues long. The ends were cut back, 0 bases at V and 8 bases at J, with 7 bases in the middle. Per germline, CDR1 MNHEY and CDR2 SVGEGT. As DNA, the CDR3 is TGTGCCAGCAGTTACTCAGACAGCGGCTACACCTTC. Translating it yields CASSYSDSGYTF.

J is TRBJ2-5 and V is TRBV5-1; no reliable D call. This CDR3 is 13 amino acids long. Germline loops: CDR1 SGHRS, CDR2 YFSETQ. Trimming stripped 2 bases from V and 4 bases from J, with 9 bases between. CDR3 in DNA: TGCGCCAGCAGCTTTACGGTTCCAGAGACCCAGTACTTC. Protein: CASSFTVPETQYF.

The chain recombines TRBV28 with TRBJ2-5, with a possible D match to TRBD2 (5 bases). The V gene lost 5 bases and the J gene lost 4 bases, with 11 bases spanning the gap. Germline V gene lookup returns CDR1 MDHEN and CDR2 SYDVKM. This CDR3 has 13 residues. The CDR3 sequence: CASSLPGRETQYF. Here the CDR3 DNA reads TGTGCCAGCAGTCTTCCGGGAAGAGAGACCCAGTACTTC.

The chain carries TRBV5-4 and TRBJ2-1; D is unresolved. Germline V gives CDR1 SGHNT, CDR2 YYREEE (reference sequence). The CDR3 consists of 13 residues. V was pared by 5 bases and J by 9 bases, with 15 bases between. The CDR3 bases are TGTGCCAGCAGTTACGACTCGCTGGGTGAGCAGTTCTTC. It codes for CASSYDSLGEQFF.

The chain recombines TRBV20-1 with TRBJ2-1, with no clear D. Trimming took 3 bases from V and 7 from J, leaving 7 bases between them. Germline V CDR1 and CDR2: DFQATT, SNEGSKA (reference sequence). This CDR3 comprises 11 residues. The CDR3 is CSARVVNEQFF. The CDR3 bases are TGCAGTGCTAGGGTCGTGAATGAGCAGTTCTTC.

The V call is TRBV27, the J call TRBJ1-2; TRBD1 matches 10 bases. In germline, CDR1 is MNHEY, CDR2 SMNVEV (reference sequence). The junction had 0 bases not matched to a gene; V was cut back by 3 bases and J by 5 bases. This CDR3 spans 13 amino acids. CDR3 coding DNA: TGTGCCAGCAGTTTGGACAGGGGGTATGGCTACACCTTC. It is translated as CASSLDRGYGYTF.

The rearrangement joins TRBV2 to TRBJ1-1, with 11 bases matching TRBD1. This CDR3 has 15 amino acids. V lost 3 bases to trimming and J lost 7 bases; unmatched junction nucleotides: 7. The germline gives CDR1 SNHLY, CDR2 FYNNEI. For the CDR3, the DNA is TGTGCCAGCAGTGAGGACAGGGGGCAGAACCTTGAAGCTTTCTTT. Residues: CASSEDRGQNLEAFF.

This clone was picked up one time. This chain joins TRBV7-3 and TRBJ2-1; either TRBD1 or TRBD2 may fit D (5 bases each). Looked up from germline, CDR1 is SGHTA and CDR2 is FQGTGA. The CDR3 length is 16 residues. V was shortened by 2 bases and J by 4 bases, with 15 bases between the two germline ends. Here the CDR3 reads CASSLRREHQYNEQFF. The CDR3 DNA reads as TGTGCCAGCAGCTTACGCAGGGAGCATCAATACAATGAGCAGTTCTTC.

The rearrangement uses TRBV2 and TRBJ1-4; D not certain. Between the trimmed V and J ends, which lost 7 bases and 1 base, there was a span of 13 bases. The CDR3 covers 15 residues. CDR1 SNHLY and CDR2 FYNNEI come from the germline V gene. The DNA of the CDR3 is TGTGCCAGCACAGGACGCGCTGTAACTAATGAAAAACTGTTTTTT. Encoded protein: CASTGRAVTNEKLFF.

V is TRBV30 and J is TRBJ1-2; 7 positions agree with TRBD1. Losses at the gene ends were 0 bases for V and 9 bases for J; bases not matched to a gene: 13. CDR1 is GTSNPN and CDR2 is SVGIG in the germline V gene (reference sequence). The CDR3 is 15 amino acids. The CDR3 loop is CAWSVLGRGRGSYTF. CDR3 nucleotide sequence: TGTGCCTGGAGTGTGCTGGGTAGGGGGCGGGGAAGCTACACCTTC.

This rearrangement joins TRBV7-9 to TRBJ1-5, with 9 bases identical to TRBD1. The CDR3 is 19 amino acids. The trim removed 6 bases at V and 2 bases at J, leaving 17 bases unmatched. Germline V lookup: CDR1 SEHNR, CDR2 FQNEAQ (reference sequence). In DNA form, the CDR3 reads TGTGCCAGCAGTGGGCCCCGGGACAGGGCGTTAAGTGGCAATCAGCCCCAGCATTTT. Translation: CASSGPRDRALSGNQPQHF.

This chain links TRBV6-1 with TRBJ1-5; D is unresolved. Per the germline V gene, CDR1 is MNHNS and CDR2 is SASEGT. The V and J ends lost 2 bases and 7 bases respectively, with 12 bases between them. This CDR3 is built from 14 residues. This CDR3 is CASSEQPLGQPQHF. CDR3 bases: TGTGCCAGCAGTGAACAGCCTTTGGGGCAGCCCCAGCATTTT.

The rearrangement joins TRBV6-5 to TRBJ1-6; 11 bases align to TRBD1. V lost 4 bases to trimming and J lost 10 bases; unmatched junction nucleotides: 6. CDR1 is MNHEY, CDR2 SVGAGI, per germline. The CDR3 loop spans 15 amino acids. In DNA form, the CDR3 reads TGTGCCAGCAGTTCCCCCGGGACAGGGGGATCACCCCTCCACTTT. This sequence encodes CASSSPGTGGSPLHF.

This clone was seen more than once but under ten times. CDR3 nucleotide sequence: TGTGCCAGCAGTGAAGCGCTGGATCAGCCCCAGCATTTT. Encoded protein: CASSEALDQPQHF. The chain couples TRBV6-1 to TRBJ1-5, with D unclear. Trimming cost V 0 bases and J 5 bases, with 5 bases left between them. Germline CDR1 reads MNHNS; CDR2 reads SASEGT. CDR3 length: 13 amino acids.

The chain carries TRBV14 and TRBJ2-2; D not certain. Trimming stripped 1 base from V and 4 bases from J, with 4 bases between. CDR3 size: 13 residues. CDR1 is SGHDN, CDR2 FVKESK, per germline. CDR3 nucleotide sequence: TGTGCCAGCAGCCAAGGGAGCACCGGGGAGCTGTTTTTT. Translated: CASSQGSTGELFF.